This TCR beta chain stems from a study of T cell responses to AZD1222 COVID-19 vaccine. Concerning this clone itself: Its specificity is not known.

Generated by immunoSEQ multiplex PCR, the TCRdb table keeps only in-frame clones and is missing some. The sample lists 90,000 to 95,000 clones, approximately 91% occurring once. General study findings and limits: Targets within unmutated variant regions were reportedly found for nearly half of spike-specific TCRs.

Germline lookup yields CDR1 KGHDR and CDR2 SFDVKD. CDR3 length equals 13 residues. V lost 4 bases and J lost 4; bases outside the gene matches: 1. This rearrangement joins TRBV24-1 to TRBJ2-7, with 9 positions matching TRBD1. This sequence was found in an adult in good health. Sequences were derived from peripheral blood, sampled on day 0 of AZD1222 vaccination. CDR3 in DNA: TGTGCCACCAGTGAGGGGACAGGGTACGAGCAGTACTTC. Amino acids: CATSEGTGYEQYF.